This T cell receptor beta chain comes out of a study of T cell responses to AZD1222 COVID-19 vaccine. The sample holds one count of this clone. Its antigen is unidentified. The CDR3 covers 16 residues. Trimming took 6 bases from V and 0 from J, leaving 15 bases between them. Germline CDR1 is LNHDA and CDR2 is SQIVND (reference sequence). Overall study results and limits: It should be noted that donors were predominantly white British and more often female, and clonal diversity was possibly underestimated. At baseline, just a handful of AZD1222 recipients tested seropositive. Repertoire collection took place solely once the T cell response had peaked.

Here immunoSEQ multiplex PCR was the method, and the copy in TCRdb shows in-frame clones only, minus some. The sample lists more than 140,000 clones, about 91% occurring once. This sample comprised peripheral blood, obtained on day 0 of MenACWY control vaccination. V usage is TRBV19 and J usage is TRBJ1-5; no clear D gene. The TCR originated in an adult in good health. CDR3 sequence reads: CASRYLGRDSNQPQHF. CDR3 DNA: TGTGCCAGTAGGTATCTGGGAAGAGATAGCAATCAGCCCCAGCATTTT.